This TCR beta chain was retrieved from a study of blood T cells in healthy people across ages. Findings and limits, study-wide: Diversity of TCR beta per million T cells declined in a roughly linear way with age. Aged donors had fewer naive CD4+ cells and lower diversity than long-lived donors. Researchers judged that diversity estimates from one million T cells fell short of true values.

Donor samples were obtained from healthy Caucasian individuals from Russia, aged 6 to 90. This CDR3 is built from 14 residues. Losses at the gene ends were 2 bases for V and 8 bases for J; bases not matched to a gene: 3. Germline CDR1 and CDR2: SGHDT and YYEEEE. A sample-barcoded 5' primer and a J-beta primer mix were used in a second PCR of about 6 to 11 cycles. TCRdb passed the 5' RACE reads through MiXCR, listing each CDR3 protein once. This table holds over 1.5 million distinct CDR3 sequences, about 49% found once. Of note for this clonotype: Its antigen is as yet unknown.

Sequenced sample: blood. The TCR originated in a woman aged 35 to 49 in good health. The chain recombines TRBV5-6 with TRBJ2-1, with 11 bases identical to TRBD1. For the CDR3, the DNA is TGTGCCAGCAGCTTCGGACAGGGGGCCTATGAGCAGTTCTTC. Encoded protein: CASSFGQGAYEQFF.